The sequence of this T cell receptor beta chain was determined in a study of type 1 regulatory T cells. Study background: An in vitro protocol generated T-allo10, a Tr1-enriched, alloantigen-specific CD4 T cell product.

T-allo10 cells from the graft donor were described as anergic, host-alloantigen-specific, and alloantigen-specific suppressors. MiXCR, run by TCRdb on the reads, gives a single entry per CDR3 protein. Of some 25,000 distinct CDR3 sequences in the sample, 72% were seen once. Germline V gives CDR1 DFQATT, CDR2 SNEGSKA (reference sequence). After removal of 4 bases from V and 9 bases from J, the junction contained 4 bases not matched to a gene. The CDR3 runs to 13 residues. To note about this clonotype: Its antigen remains unidentified.

Sequenced material: cultured T cells, either the whole culture or a sorted T cell fraction (not recorded which). Regarding subset: Tr1-enriched cell product generated in vitro against host alloantigens. The V and J genes are TRBV20-1 and TRBJ2-5; 14 bases fit TRBD2. This TCR came from a human donor in good health. CDR3 sequence: CSANRLAGGAQYF. The CDR3, as DNA: TGCAGTGCTAACCGACTAGCGGGGGGGGCCCAGTACTTC.